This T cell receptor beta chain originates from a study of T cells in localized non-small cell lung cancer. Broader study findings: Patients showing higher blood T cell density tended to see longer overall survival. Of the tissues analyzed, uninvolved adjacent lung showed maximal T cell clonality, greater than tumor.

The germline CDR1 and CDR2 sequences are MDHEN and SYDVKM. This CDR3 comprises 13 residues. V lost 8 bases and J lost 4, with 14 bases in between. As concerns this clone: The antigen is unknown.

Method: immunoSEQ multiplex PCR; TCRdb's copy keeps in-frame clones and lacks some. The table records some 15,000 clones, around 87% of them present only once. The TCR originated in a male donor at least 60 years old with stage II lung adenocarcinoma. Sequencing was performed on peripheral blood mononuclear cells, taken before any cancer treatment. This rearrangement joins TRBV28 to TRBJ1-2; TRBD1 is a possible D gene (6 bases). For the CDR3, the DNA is TGTGCCAGCTCAGGGGAGGGAGGCTATGGCTACACCTTC. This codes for CASSGEGGYGYTF.